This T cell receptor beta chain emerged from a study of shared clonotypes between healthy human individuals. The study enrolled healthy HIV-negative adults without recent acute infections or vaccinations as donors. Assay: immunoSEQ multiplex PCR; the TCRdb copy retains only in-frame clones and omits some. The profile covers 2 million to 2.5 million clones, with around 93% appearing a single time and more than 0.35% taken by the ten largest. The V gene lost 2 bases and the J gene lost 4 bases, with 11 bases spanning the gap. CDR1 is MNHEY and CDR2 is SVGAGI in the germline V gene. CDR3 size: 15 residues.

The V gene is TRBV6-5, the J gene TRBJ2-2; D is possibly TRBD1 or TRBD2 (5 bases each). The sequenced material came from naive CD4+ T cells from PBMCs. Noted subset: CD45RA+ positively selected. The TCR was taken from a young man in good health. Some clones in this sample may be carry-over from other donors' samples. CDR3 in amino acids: CASSYQGAGTGELFF. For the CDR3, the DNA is TGTGCCAGCAGTTACCAGGGAGCAGGCACCGGGGAGCTGTTTTTT.